The 23 T cell receptor beta chains listed next were all sequenced from one sample in a study of breast tumors, draining lymph nodes, adjacent tissues. Using its own MiXCR run on the multiplex PCR reads, TCRdb lists one record per CDR3 protein. The data hold some 130,000 distinct CDR3 sequences, with 21% observed a single time. Samples came from axillary lymph nodes draining the breast cancer. Sequencing input: axillary lymph node tissue. The receptors stem from a female donor with breast cancer. Some clones in this sample may be carry-over from other donors' samples.

This rearrangement joins TRBV28 to TRBJ2-7; TRBD2 is a possible D gene (5 bases). CDR1 and CDR2 (germline): MDHEN, SYDVKM. This CDR3 has 15 residues. The ends were cut back, 6 bases at V and 5 bases at J, with 20 bases in the middle. CDR3 amino acids: CASSPNLRGRNEQYF. CDR3 nucleotide sequence: TGTGCCAGCAGCCCGAACTTACGGGGTCGCAACGAGCAGTACTTC.

This clonotype was recorded at least ten times. This chain joins TRBV5-1 and TRBJ1-2, with 9 bases identical to TRBD1. CDR1 is SGHRS and CDR2 is YFSETQ in the germline V gene. This CDR3 spans 13 amino acids. V trimming: 4 bases; J trimming: 5 bases; junction bases outside the gene matches: 3. The CDR3 is CASSTGGGYGYTF. CDR3 in DNA: TGCGCCAGCAGCACAGGGGGCGGGTATGGCTACACCTTC.

About this clonotype: The final CDR3 position lacks the conserved phenylalanine or tryptophan, pointing to a likely read error. No DNA is shown, since the ends of the CDR3 on it are uncertain; the CDR3 is the one TCRdb lists. The CDR3 is CASSPSGWEETQYS. This chain links TRBV18 with TRBJ2-5; the D call TRBD1 from the table was never checked on the DNA. Germline V gene lookup returns CDR1 KGHSH and CDR2 LQKENI. The CDR3 totals 14 residues, both ends included.

This clonotype was observed many times. This rearrangement joins TRBV6-5 to TRBJ2-1; 12 bases align to TRBD2. CDR1 is MNHEY, CDR2 SVGAGI, per germline. CDR3 length equals 14 residues. V was clipped by 4 bases and J by 10 bases; unmatched bases: 5. The CDR3 nucleotides read TGTGCCAGCAGTTCTGGACTAGCGGGATACGAGCAGTTCTTC. As protein: CASSSGLAGYEQFF.

This clonotype came up many times. The gene calls are TRBV7-3 and TRBJ2-1; D unclear. The V end lost 5 bases, the J end lost 3 bases, and 14 bases lay between the germline ends. The CDR3 runs 15 residues. CDR1 SGHTA and CDR2 FQGTGA come from the germline V gene. The chain's CDR3 is CASSVRSANYNEQFF. CDR3 sequence (DNA): TGTGCCAGCAGCGTTCGGTCCGCTAACTACAATGAGCAGTTCTTC.

In its sample, this clonotype was seen many times. The rearrangement joins TRBV20-1 to TRBJ2-1; possibly TRBD2 for D (5 bases). CDR3 length: 14 amino acids. Germline V gives CDR1 DFQATT, CDR2 SNEGSKA (reference sequence). Trimming stripped 1 base from V and 0 bases from J, with 7 bases between. The CDR3 is CSARVGSSYNEQFF. The CDR3 DNA follows: TGCAGTGCTAGAGTTGGGAGCTCCTACAATGAGCAGTTCTTC.

Details on this clonotype: Since a much larger clone is just one base distant, this may be a read error. As the CDR3 is not closed by the conserved phenylalanine or tryptophan, this likely results from a read error. The chain is built from TRBV18 and TRBJ2-5; D ambiguous. The CDR3 is 13 amino acids. Trimming removed 3 bases from V and 2 bases from J, with 7 bases in between. Germline-derived CDR1 and CDR2 are KGHSH and LQKENI. DNA of the CDR3: TGTGCCAGCTCACCGGGGAAGCAAGAGACCCAGTACCTC. This codes for CASSPGKQETQYL.

This clonotype occurred many times. The chain links TRBV19 to TRBJ2-3; 9 positions agree with TRBD2. There are 16 residues in the CDR3. The V and J ends lost 4 bases and 5 bases, in that order; junction bases with no gene match: 10. The V gene's germline CDR1 is LNHDA and CDR2 SQIVND (reference sequence). The chain's CDR3 is CASSRGGRASLDTQYF. CDR3 bases: TGTGCCAGTAGTAGAGGCGGGAGGGCCTCCCTAGATACGCAGTATTTT.

Note on this clonotype: A much larger clone sits a single nucleotide away, making a read error possible. This chain connects TRBV2 to TRBJ2-1; D not certain. V was trimmed by 4 bases and J by 11 bases, leaving 12 bases between them. CDR1 SNHLY and CDR2 FYNNEI come from the germline V gene. The CDR3 runs 12 residues. The CDR3 coding sequence is TGTGCCAGCAGTGCCGGGCCCGCGCAGCAGTTCTTC. Protein product: CASSAGPAQQFF.

The J gene is TRBJ1-5, the V gene TRBV28; D unclear. CDR3 length: 13 residues. The germline V and J ends were trimmed by 3 bases and 7 bases, with 10 bases remaining between them. CDR1 and CDR2 from the germline V gene are MDHEN and SYDVKM. The CDR3 bases are TGTGCCAGCAGTTTGGAGGCGGGACAGCCCCAGCATTTT. Translating gives CASSLEAGQPQHF.

This clonotype was seen many times. This chain uses TRBV18 with TRBJ1-2; D is undetermined. V was cut by 2 bases and J by 4 bases, with 8 bases left in between. In germline, CDR1 is KGHSH, CDR2 LQKENI. This CDR3 is 13 amino acids long. CDR3 bases: TGTGCCAGCTCACCAACATTAGGCTATGGCTACACCTTC. Amino acid sequence: CASSPTLGYGYTF.

V usage is TRBV5-1 and J usage is TRBJ2-4; 9 positions agree with TRBD1. The germline gives CDR1 SGHRS, CDR2 YFSETQ. The CDR3 consists of 14 residues. The J segment lost 2 bases and the V segment lost 4 bases, leaving 1 base of the junction unmatched. CDR3 DNA sequence: TGCGCCAGCAGCGGACAGGGGCCCAAAAACATTCAGTACTTC. Translating gives CASSGQGPKNIQYF.

This clonotype was found many times. This sequence joins TRBV27 and TRBJ2-3; D might be TRBD2 (6 bases). Trimming shortened V by 5 bases and J by 3 bases, and 21 bases separated the two germline ends. The germline V gene has CDR1 MNHEY and CDR2 SMNVEV (reference sequence). This CDR3 region has 17 residues. In DNA, the CDR3 is TGTGCCAGCAGTCGCTCCCTTGCGGGAACTATGACAGATACGCAGTATTTT. Its protein is CASSRSLAGTMTDTQYF.

This clonotype was seen repeatedly, ten times or more. The chain employs TRBV7-9 and TRBJ2-7, with 9 bases lining up with TRBD1. CDR3 length: 14 residues. Germline-derived CDR1 and CDR2 are SEHNR and FQNEAQ (reference sequence). V dropped 4 bases and J dropped 9; count of bases not matched to a gene: 10. The CDR3 region has the DNA TGTGCCAGCAGCTCCCTAAATGTGGGACAGGGGCAGTACTTC. This sequence encodes CASSSLNVGQGQYF.

This clonotype was seen repeatedly, ten times or more. The chain couples TRBV7-8 to TRBJ2-7; maybe TRBD2 (5 bases). This CDR3 is 14 amino acids long. Per germline, CDR1 SGHVS and CDR2 FQNEAQ. V gave up 5 bases and J gave up 4 bases, with 15 bases separating them. The CDR3 here is CASSPAARGYEQYF. The CDR3 nucleotides read TGTGCCAGCAGCCCAGCGGCTAGAGGTTACGAGCAGTACTTC.

This clonotype was seen repeatedly, ten times or more. The gene calls are TRBV19 and TRBJ1-2; D perhaps matches TRBD1 (5 bases). This CDR3 is 15 amino acids long. The germline gives CDR1 LNHDA, CDR2 SQIVND (reference sequence). V was pared by 3 bases and J by 8 bases, with 19 bases between. The CDR3 nucleotides read TGTGCCAGTAGTATCCCTATGACAGCCCGAGGGGGCTACACCTTC. Translating gives CASSIPMTARGGYTF.

In its sample, this clonotype was seen many times. The rearrangement links TRBV7-2 to TRBJ2-7; 7 bases match TRBD1. V shed 3 bases and J 3 bases; nucleotides not matched to a gene: 5. Germline V gene data show CDR1 as SGHTA and CDR2 as FQGNSA. The CDR3 has 14 residues. CDR3 DNA: TGTGCCAGCAGCTTTCAACAGGGGATCTACGAGCAGTACTTC. Amino acid sequence: CASSFQQGIYEQYF.

This clonotype was recorded many times. The chain combines TRBV24-1 with TRBJ2-3; TRBD2 matches 13 bases. J was trimmed by 3 bases and V by 10 bases; bases with no gene match: 3. Germline values: CDR1 KGHDR, CDR2 SFDVKD. The CDR3 is 14 residues long. CDR3 sequence: CATEGLAGTDTQYF. The CDR3 DNA reads as TGTGCCACGGAGGGACTAGCGGGGACAGATACGCAGTATTTT.

The chain carries TRBV12-3 or TRBV12-4 and TRBJ2-3, with D tentatively TRBD1 or TRBD2 (5 bases each). Deletions cut 6 bases from V and 1 base from J, with 14 bases between. The CDR3 contains 15 residues. The CDR3 region is CASSLRGVGTDTQYF. CDR3 DNA sequence: TGTGCCAGCAGCCTCAGAGGGGTCGGCACAGATACGCAGTATTTT.

This clonotype has only a few counts. CDR3 DNA: TGTGCCAGCAGCATTAGCGGGAGTAGGAACATTCAGTACTTC. This sequence encodes CASSISGSRNIQYF. The chain combines TRBV5-6 with TRBJ2-4; 9 nucleotides agree with TRBD2. Germline lookup yields CDR1 SGHDT and CDR2 YYEEEE. This CDR3 is built from 14 residues. With 4 bases clipped from V and 7 bases from J, the junction kept 6 bases outside the gene matches. Full variable domain (rest looked up from reference TRBV5-6 and TRBJ2-4): DAGVTQSPTHLIKTRGQQVTLRCSPKSGHDTVSWYQQALGQGPQFIFQYYEEEERQRGNFPDRFSGHQFPNYSSELNVNALLLGDSALYLCASSISGSRNIQYFGAGTRLSVL.

This clonotype was found many times. The J gene is TRBJ2-1, the V gene TRBV2; the match to TRBD2 covers 8 bases. CDR3 length equals 15 residues. V shed 6 bases and J 8 bases; nucleotides not matched to a gene: 12. The germline V gene encodes CDR1 SNHLY and CDR2 FYNNEI. DNA for the CDR3: TGTGCCAGCAGAGTCGGACTAGCTCCCGCCCATGAGCAGTTCTTC. Its protein product is CASRVGLAPAHEQFF.

This clonotype was recorded many times. V gene TRBV20-1 combines with J gene TRBJ1-5; D unclear. V was shortened by 1 base and J by 2 bases, with 6 bases between the two germline ends. Per the germline V gene, CDR1 is DFQATT and CDR2 is SNEGSKA (reference sequence). The CDR3 has 13 residues. The CDR3 reads CSARVSGNQPQHF. DNA for the CDR3: TGCAGTGCTAGAGTTTCGGGCAATCAGCCCCAGCATTTT.

Concerning this clonotype itself: A much larger clone differs from this one at a single base, so this may be a read error. The chain carries TRBV7-2 and TRBJ2-3; possible D gene TRBD2, 7 bases. CDR3 length: 17 amino acids. The germline V gene has CDR1 SGHTA and CDR2 FQGNSA. The CDR3, as DNA: TGTGCCAGCAGCCCCCCTTTCGGGGGGCCTGGCACAGGTACGCAGTATTTT. Encoded protein: CASSPPFGGPGTGTQYF. The whole variable domain, filled in from reference TRBV7-2 and TRBJ2-3, reads GAGVSQSPSNKVTEKGKDVELRCDPISGHTALYWYRQSLGQGLEFLIYFQGNSAPDKSGLPSDRFSAERTGGSVSTLTIQRTQQEDSAVYLCASSPPFGGPGTGTQYFGPGTRLTVL.